The clone carrying this T cell receptor (beta chain) was found many times. Antigen specificity is unknown. Arm-PCR of CDR3 regions and iRepertoire HTBI primers were used to build TCR beta libraries. TCRdb ran MiXCR on the multiplex PCR reads and lists one entry per CDR3 protein. Of 520,000 or so distinct CDR3 sequences listed, about 12% are singletons. Stated time point: newly diagnosed GD, antithyroid drugs for less than 3 months. PBMC-derived RNA was used for the TCR library. This entry is derived from a study of regulatory T cells in long-lasting Graves disease. Study-level results: With persistent disease, TRBV28, TRBJ1-2 and TRBJ2-5 were the favored segments.

J gave up 7 bases and V 3 bases, and 8 bases lay outside the gene matches. The germline gives CDR1 SGHTA, CDR2 FQGTGA. The CDR3 runs to 16 residues. These data also formed part of another study, on T cells in Graves' hyperthyroidism and ophthalmopathy. That publication notes: Blood also held most thyroid clonotypes expanded beyond 0.001.

The chain is built from TRBV7-3 and TRBJ2-1; 11 bases are shared with TRBD1. The sequenced sample was peripheral blood mononuclear cells (PBMCs), obtained at new diagnosis, from a patient treated with antithyroid drugs. The TCR sequence derives from a woman in her thirties with Graves disease. The CDR3 region is CASSFSRTGGKNEQFF. CDR3 sequence (DNA): TGTGCCAGCAGCTTCAGCCGGACAGGGGGCAAGAATGAGCAGTTCTTC.